Listed below are T cell receptor beta chains from one sample, sequenced in a study of shared clonotypes between healthy human individuals. Some clones are missing from TCRdb's copy, which holds only in-frame ones; the method was immunoSEQ multiplex PCR. The sample shows some 1.5 million clones, roughly 96% of them seen only once. The sequenced sample consisted of naive CD4+ T cells sorted from blood. The receptors shown here come from a man between 25 and 39 years old in good health. Each CDR3 is given with its conserved first and last residue. The D gene is left open where the match is weak. For some rows the clone size is stated as once, few or many, or as a class when expanded; others skip it.

TRBV5-1	TRBJ2-2	once	.	CASSLGGGLSNTGELFF	TGCGCCAGCAGCTTGGGAGGCGGCCTATCGAACACCGGGGAGCTGTTTTTT
TRBV5-4	TRBJ2-5	.	TRBD1	CASSGQGINSLETQYF	TGTGCCAGCAGCGGACAGGGGATCAATAGTCTTGAGACCCAGTACTTC
TRBV6-6	TRBJ2-7	once	TRBD1	CASRPVPGQKAYEQYF	TGTGCCAGCAGACCCGTTCCGGGACAGAAGGCCTACGAGCAGTACTTC
TRBV11-2	TRBJ2-7	.	.	CASSLIRAYEQYF	TGTGCCAGCAGCTTAATCAGGGCCTACGAGCAGTACTTC
TRBV6-5	TRBJ1-2	.	TRBD1	CASRAGQAYGYTF	TGTGCCAGCAGAGCCGGACAGGCCTATGGCTACACCTTC
TRBV10-1	TRBJ2-1	.	.	CATTFRSSYNEQFF	TGCGCCACCACTTTCAGGAGCTCCTACAATGAGCAGTTCTTC
TRBV15	TRBJ2-7	.	.	CATSSADQPYEQYF	TGTGCCACCAGCAGCGCAGACCAACCCTACGAGCAGTACTTC
TRBV7-2	TRBJ2-5	.	.	CASSRGRPWETQYF	TGTGCCAGCAGCCGAGGACGGCCCTGGGAGACCCAGTACTTC
TRBV2	TRBJ1-4	once	.	CASRGPPREKLFF	TGTGCCAGCAGGGGACCGCCCCGGGAAAAACTGTTTTTT
TRBV30	TRBJ2-5	few	TRBD1	CAGKGQGQETQYF	TGTGCCGGGAAAGGACAGGGCCAAGAGACCCAGTACTTC
TRBV19	TRBJ1-5	.	TRBD1	CASSDRGRNQPQHF	TGTGCCAGTAGCGACAGGGGGCGAAATCAGCCCCAGCATTTT
TRBV6-1	TRBJ1-1	.	.	CASSELVLMNTEAFF	TGTGCCAGCAGTGAATTGGTTCTCATGAACACTGAAGCTTTCTTT
TRBV30	TRBJ2-1	once	TRBD2	CATSPPLAGTSNEQFF	TGTGCTACATCACCCCCTTTAGCGGGTACCTCCAATGAGCAGTTCTTC
TRBV15	TRBJ2-7	.	TRBD1	CATSRTGTGYEQYF	TGTGCCACCAGCAGGACCGGGACAGGCTACGAGCAGTACTTC
TRBV10-3	TRBJ1-5	.	.	CAISESKGQRNQPQHF	TGTGCCATCAGTGAGTCGAAAGGGCAGCGGAATCAGCCCCAGCATTTT
TRBV30	TRBJ1-1	.	.	CAWKRQWNTEAFF	TGTGCCTGGAAAAGGCAGTGGAACACTGAAGCTTTCTTT
TRBV30	TRBJ2-3	.	.	CAWSVRGAGTDTQYF	TGTGCCTGGAGTGTACGAGGGGCGGGCACAGATACGCAGTATTTT
TRBV18	TRBJ2-7	.	.	CASSPLQGPHEQYF	TGTGCCAGCTCACCCCTGCAGGGTCCCCACGAGCAGTACTTC
TRBV27	TRBJ2-1	.	TRBD1	CASNLGGQGPPKRYNEQFF	TGTGCCAGCAACCTAGGGGGACAGGGTCCACCAAAAAGATACAATGAGCAGTTCTTC
TRBV18	TRBJ1-2	.	.	CASSPPSVGGDGYTF	TGTGCCAGCTCACCACCGTCGGTGGGGGGCGATGGCTACACCTTC
TRBV7-9	TRBJ2-5	.	.	CASSLEWARTIQETQYF	TGTGCCAGCAGCTTAGAGTGGGCACGGACTATTCAAGAGACCCAGTACTTC
TRBV10-3	TRBJ2-7	.	TRBD1	CAIRRQGSSYEQYF	TGTGCCATCAGGAGACAGGGGAGCTCCTACGAGCAGTACTTC
TRBV4-3	TRBJ2-7	.	TRBD2	CASSLLTSGMVSEQYF	TGCGCCAGCAGCCTTCTGACTAGCGGGATGGTGTCCGAGCAGTACTTC
TRBV27	TRBJ2-7	once	.	CASSAPGLPYEQYF	TGTGCCAGCAGTGCCCCGGGTCTTCCCTACGAGCAGTACTTC
TRBV30	TRBJ2-4	.	.	CAWSTRPRGMAKNIQYF	TGTGCCTGGAGTACCCGGCCCCGGGGGATGGCCAAAAACATTCAGTACTTC
TRBV15	TRBJ2-2	.	.	CATSRGGGSAGELFF	TGTGCCACCAGCAGAGGAGGAGGGTCGGCCGGGGAGCTGTTTTTT
TRBV6-4	TRBJ2-3	.	TRBD2	CASSLAGTTDTQYF	TGTGCCAGCAGTCTAGCGGGAACCACAGATACGCAGTATTTT
TRBV6-5	TRBJ2-2	.	.	CASSYSPATNTGELFF	TGTGCCAGCAGTTACTCGCCAGCGACCAACACCGGGGAGCTGTTTTTT
TRBV15	TRBJ1-5	.	.	CATSRDAAVRPQHF	TGTGCCACCAGCAGAGATGCAGCGGTGAGACCCCAGCATTTT
TRBV11-2	TRBJ2-7	.	.	CASSPKSLDEQYF	TGTGCCAGCAGCCCTAAGAGCCTCGACGAGCAGTACTTC